The T cell receptor (beta chain) under discussion was sequenced for a study of cytomegalovirus exposure and HLA in healthy donors. Turning to the study itself: The Caucasian-associated ancestry cluster contained 81% of the 398 genotyped donors. Study findings and constraints: Associated with cytomegalovirus, according to the listing, were some 180 TCR beta chains. Rare sequences made up most TCRs, while some public TCRs were found in many donors.

This clone was detected a few times. Its antigen remains unknown. This CDR3 region has 11 residues. Germline CDR1 MNHNY, CDR2 SVGAGI (reference sequence). V lost 4 bases and J lost 3, with 3 bases in between. This PCR relied on a set of 60 Vbeta primers and 13 Jbeta primers. Method: immunoSEQ multiplex PCR; TCRdb's copy keeps in-frame clones and lacks some. The data hold around 190,000 clones, with about 78% observed a single time. The sequence was obtained from a woman aged 25 to 39 in good health and CMV-seronegative. The sequencing sample was made of PBMCs. The chain recombines TRBV6-6 with TRBJ1-1; D remains unclear. The CDR3 DNA follows: TGTGCCAGCAGTTCGGACACTGAAGCTTTCTTT. Translated, it gives CASSSDTEAFF.